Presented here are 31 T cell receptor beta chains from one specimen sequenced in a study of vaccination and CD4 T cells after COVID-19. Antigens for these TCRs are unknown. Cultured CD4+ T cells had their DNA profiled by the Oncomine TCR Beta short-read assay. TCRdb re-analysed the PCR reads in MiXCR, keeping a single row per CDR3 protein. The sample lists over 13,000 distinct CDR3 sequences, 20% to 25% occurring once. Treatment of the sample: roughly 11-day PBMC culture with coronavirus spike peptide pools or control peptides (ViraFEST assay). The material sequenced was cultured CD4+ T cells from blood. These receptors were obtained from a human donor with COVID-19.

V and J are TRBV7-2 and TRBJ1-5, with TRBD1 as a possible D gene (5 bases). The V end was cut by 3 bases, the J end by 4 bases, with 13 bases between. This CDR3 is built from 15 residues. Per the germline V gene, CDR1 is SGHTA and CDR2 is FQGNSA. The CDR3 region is CASSLSSTANQPQHF. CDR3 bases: TGTGCCAGCAGCTTGAGTTCGACAGCTAATCAGCCCCAGCATTTT.

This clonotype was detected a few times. The CDR3 reads CASSEALGMRKISYEQYF. CDR3 nucleotides: TGTGCCAGCAGTGAAGCGCTGGGAATGAGGAAAATCTCCTACGAGCAGTACTTC. The chain recombines TRBV2 with TRBJ2-7; D uncertain. The germline V gene encodes CDR1 SNHLY and CDR2 FYNNEI. V shed 0 bases and J shed 0 bases, with 18 bases lying between them. The CDR3 contains 18 residues. Complete variable domain (other parts from reference TRBV2 and TRBJ2-7): EPEVTQTPSHQVTQMGQEVILRCVPISNHLYFYWYRQILGQKVEFLVSFYNNEISEKSEIFDDQFSVERPDGSNFTLKIRSTKLEDSAMYFCASSEALGMRKISYEQYFGPGTRLTVT.

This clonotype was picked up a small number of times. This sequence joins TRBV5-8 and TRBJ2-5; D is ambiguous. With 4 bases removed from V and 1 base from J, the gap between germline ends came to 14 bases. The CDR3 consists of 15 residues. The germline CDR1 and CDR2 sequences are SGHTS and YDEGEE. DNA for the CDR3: TGTGCCAGCAGCCTCCCCAGACCCGGCCAAGAGACCCAGTACTTC. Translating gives CASSLPRPGQETQYF.

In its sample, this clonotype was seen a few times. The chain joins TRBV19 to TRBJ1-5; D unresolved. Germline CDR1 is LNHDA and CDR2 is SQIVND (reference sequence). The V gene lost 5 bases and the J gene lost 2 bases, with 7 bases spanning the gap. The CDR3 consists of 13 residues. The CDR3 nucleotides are TGTGCCAGTAGTGTGATGGGCAATCAGCCCCAGCATTTT. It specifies CASSVMGNQPQHF.

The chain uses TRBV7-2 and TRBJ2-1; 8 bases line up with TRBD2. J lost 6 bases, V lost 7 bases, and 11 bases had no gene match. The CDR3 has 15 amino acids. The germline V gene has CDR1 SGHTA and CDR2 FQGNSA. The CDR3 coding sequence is TGTGCCAGCACCCCAACGGGGGGGCCTAGCAATGAGCAGTTCTTC. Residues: CASTPTGGPSNEQFF.

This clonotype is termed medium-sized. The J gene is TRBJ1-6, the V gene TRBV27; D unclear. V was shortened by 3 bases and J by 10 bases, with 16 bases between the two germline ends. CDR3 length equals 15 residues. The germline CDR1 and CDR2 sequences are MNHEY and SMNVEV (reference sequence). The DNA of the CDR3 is TGTGCCAGCAGTTTTCAAGGAGGCAACACGTCACCCCTCCACTTT. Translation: CASSFQGGNTSPLHF.

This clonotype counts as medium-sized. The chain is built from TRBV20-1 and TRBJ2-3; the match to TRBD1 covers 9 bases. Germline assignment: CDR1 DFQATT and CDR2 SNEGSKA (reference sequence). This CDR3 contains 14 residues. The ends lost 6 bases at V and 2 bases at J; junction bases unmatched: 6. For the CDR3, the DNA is TGCAGTGCACTCCACAGGGGGCTCACAGATACGCAGTATTTT. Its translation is CSALHRGLTDTQYF.

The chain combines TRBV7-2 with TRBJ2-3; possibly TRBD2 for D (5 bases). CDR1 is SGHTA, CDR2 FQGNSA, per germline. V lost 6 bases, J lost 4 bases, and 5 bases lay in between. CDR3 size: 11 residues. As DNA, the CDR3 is TGTGCCAGCAGGGGAGCAGATACGCAGTATTTT. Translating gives CASRGADTQYF.

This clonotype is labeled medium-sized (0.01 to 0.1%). CDR3 coding DNA: TGTGCCAGCAGAACCACTAGCGGGGGTACCGGGGAGCTGTTTTTT. This translates into CASRTTSGGTGELFF. The J gene is TRBJ2-2, the V gene TRBV6-1, with 11 bases that match TRBD2. The junction had 5 bases not matched to a gene; V was cut back by 6 bases and J by 5 bases. This CDR3 has 15 amino acids. Germline CDR1 reads MNHNS; CDR2 reads SASEGT.

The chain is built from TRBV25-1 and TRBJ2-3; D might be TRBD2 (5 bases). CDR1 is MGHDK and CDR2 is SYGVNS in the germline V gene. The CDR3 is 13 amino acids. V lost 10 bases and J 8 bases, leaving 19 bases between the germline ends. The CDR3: CATIVSSAGTQYF. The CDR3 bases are TGTGCCACAATTGTCTCGTCGGCGGGTACGCAGTATTTT. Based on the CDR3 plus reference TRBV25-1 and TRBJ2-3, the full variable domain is EADIYQTPRYLVIGTGKKITLECSQTMGHDKMYWYQQDPGMELHLIHYSYGVNSTEKGDLSSESTVSRIRTEHFPLTLESARPSHTSQYLCATIVSSAGTQYFGPGTRLTVL.

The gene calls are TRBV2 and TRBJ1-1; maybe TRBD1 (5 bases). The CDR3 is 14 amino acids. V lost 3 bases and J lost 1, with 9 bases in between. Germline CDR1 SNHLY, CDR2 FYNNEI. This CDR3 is CASSEGPENTEAFF. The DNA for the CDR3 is TGTGCCAGCAGTGAGGGACCGGAGAACACTGAAGCTTTCTTT.

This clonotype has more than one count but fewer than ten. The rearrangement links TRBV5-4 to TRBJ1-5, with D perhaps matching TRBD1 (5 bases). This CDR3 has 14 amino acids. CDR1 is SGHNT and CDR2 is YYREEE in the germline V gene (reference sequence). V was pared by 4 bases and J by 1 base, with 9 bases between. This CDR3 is CASSPDRSNQPQHF. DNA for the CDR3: TGTGCCAGCAGCCCTGACAGAAGCAATCAGCCCCAGCATTTT.

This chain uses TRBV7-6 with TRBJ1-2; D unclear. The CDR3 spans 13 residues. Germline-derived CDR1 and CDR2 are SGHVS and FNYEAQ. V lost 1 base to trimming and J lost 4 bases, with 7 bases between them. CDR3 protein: CASSLEQTYGYTF. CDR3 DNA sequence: TGTGCCAGCAGCTTAGAACAGACCTATGGCTACACCTTC.

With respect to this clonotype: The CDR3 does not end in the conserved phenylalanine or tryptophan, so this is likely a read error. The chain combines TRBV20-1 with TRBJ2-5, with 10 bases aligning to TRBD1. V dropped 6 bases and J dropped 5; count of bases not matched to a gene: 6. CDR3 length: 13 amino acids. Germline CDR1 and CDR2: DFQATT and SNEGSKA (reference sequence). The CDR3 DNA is TGCAGTGCCCGACAGGGGGCAGGGGAGACCCAGTACTCC. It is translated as CSARQGAGETQYS.

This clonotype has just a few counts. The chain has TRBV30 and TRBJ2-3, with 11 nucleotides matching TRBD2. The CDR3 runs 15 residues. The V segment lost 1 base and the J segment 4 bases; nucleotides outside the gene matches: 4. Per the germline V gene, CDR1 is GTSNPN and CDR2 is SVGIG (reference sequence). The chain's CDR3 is CAWSALAGGSDTQYF. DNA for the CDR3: TGTGCCTGGAGTGCCCTAGCGGGGGGTTCAGATACGCAGTATTTT.

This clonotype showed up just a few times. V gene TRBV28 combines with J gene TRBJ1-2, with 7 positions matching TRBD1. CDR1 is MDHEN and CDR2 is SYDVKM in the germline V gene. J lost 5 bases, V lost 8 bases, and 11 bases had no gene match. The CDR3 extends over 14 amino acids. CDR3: CASQPHQGGYGYTF. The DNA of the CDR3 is TGTGCCAGCCAGCCCCATCAGGGGGGTTATGGCTACACCTTC.

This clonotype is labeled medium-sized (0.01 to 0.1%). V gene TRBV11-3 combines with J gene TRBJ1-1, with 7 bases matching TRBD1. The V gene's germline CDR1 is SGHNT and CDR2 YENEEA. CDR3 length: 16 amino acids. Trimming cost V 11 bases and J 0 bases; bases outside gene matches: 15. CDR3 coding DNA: TGTGCCTCAACCCCAACAGGGGATCGGATGAACACTGAAGCTTTCTTT. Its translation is CASTPTGDRMNTEAFF.

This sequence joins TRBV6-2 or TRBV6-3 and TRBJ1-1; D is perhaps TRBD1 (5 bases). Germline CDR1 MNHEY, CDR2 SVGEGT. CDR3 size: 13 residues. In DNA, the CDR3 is TGTACCACCATTAGGACAAAGAACACTGAAGCTTTCTTT. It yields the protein CTTIRTKNTEAFF.

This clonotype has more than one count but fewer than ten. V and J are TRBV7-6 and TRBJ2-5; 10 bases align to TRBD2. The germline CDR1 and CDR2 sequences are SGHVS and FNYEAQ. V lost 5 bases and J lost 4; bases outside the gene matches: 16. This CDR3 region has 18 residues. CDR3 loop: CASSQSGGAISFLETQYF. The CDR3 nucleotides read TGTGCCAGCAGCCAAAGCGGGGGGGCCATCTCTTTTTTAGAGACCCAGTACTTC.

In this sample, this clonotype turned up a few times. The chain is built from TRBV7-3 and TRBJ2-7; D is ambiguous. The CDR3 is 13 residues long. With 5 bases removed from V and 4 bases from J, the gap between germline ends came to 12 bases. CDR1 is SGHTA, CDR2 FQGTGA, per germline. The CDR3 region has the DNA TGTGCCAGCAGCGACCAAGCTATATACGAGCAGTACTTC. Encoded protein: CASSDQAIYEQYF.

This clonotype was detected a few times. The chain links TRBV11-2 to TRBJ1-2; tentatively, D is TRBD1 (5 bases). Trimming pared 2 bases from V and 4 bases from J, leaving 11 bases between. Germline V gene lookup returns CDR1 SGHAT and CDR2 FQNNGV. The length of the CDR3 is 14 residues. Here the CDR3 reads CASSLTRGPYGYTF. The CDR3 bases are TGTGCCAGCAGCTTAACTAGGGGCCCCTATGGCTACACCTTC. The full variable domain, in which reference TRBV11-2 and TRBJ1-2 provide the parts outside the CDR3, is EAGVAQSPRYKIIEKRQSVAFWCNPISGHATLYWYQQILGQGPKLLIQFQNNGVVDDSQLPKDRFSAERLKGVDSTLKIQPAKLEDSAVYLCASSLTRGPYGYTFGSGTRLTVV.

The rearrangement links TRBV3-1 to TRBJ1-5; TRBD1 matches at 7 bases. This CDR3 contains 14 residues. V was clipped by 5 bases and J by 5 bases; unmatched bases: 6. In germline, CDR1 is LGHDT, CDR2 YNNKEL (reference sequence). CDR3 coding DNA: TGTGCCAGCAGCTTCCGGGACAGAGATCAGCCCCAGCATTTT. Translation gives CASSFRDRDQPQHF.

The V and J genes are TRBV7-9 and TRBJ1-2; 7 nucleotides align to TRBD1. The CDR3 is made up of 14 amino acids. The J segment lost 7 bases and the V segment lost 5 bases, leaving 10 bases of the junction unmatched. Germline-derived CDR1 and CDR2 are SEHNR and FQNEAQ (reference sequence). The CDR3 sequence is CASSATGFSPGYTF. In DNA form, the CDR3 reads TGTGCCAGCAGCGCGACAGGGTTCTCTCCTGGCTACACCTTC. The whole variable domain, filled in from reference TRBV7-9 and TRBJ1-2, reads DTGVSQNPRHKITKRGQNVTFRCDPISEHNRLYWYRQTLGQGPEFLTYFQNEAQLEKSRLLSDRFSAERPKGSFSTLEIQRTEQGDSAMYLCASSATGFSPGYTFGSGTRLTVV.

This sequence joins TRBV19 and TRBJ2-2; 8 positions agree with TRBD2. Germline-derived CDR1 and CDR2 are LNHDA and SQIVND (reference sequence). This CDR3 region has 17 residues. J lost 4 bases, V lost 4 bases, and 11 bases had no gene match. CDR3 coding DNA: TGTGCCAGTAGTAAGGGCGTGTCGGGGGGGCGCACCGGGGAGCTGTTTTTT. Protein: CASSKGVSGGRTGELFF.

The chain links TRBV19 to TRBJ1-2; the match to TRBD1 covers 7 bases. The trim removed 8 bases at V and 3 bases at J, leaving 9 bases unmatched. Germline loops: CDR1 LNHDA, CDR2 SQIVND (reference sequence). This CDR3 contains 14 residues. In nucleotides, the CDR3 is TGTGCCAGTGGCCCGGAGGGGGCGGACTATGGCTACACCTTC. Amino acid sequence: CASGPEGADYGYTF.

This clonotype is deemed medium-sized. The CDR3 loop is CASSDAGGVPSKTEAFF. Written as DNA, the CDR3 is TGTGCCAGCAGTGACGCCGGGGGGGTGCCTTCAAAAACTGAAGCTTTCTTT. The chain carries TRBV6-4 and TRBJ1-1, with a weak D call TRBD1 (5 bases). There are 17 residues in the CDR3. V was trimmed by 2 bases and J by 5 bases, leaving 21 bases between them. Germline-derived CDR1 and CDR2 are MRHNA and SNTAGT.

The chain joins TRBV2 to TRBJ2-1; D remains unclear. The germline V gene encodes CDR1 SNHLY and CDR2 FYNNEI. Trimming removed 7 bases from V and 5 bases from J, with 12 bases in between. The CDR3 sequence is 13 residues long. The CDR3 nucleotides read TGTGCCAGCAAGTTGTCCATTAACAATGAGCAGTTCTTC. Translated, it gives CASKLSINNEQFF.

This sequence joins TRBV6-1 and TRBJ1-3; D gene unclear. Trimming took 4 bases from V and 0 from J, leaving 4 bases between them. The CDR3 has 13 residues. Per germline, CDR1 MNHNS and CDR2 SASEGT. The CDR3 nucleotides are TGTGCCAGCAGTGGGAGCTCTGGAAACACCATATATTTT. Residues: CASSGSSGNTIYF.

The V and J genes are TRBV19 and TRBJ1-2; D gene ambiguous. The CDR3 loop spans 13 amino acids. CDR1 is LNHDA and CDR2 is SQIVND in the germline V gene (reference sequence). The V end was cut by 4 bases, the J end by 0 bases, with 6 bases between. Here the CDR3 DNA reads TGTGCCAGTAGTAGGACGACTAACTATGGCTACACCTTC. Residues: CASSRTTNYGYTF. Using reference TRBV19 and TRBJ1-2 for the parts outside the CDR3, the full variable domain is DGGITQSPKYLFRKEGQNVTLSCEQNLNHDAMYWYRQDPGQGLRLIYYSQIVNDFQKGDIAEGYSVSREKKESFPLTVTSAQKNPTAFYLCASSRTTNYGYTFGSGTRLTVV.

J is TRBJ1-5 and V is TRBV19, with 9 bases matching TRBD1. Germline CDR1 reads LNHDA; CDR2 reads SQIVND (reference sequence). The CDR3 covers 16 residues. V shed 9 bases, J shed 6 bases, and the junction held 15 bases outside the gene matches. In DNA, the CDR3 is TGTGCCAGCAACAAACGGGGACAGGGTAGTAGTCAGCCCCAGCATTTT. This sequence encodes CASNKRGQGSSQPQHF.

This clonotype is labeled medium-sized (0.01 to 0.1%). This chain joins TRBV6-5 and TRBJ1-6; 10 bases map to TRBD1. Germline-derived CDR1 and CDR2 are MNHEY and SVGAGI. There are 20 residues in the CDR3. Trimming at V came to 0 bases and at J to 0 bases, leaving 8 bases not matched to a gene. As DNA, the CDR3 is TGTGCCAGCAGTTACTCAACGGGACAGGGGTCCTCCTCCTATAATTCACCCCTCCACTTT. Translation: CASSYSTGQGSSSYNSPLHF.